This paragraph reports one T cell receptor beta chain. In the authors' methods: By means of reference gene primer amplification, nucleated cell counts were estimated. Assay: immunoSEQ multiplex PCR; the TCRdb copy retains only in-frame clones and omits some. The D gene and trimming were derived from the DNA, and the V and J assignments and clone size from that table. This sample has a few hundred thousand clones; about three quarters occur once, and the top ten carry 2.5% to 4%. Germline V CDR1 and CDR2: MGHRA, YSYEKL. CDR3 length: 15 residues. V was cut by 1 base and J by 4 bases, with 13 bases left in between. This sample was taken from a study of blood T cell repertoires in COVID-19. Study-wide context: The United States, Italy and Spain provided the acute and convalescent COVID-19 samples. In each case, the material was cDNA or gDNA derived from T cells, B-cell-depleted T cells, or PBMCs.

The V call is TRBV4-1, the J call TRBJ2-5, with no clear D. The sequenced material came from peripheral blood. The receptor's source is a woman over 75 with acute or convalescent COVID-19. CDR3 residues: CASSQVDQRGETQYF. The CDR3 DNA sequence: TGCGCCAGCAGCCAAGTCGACCAGCGAGGAGAGACCCAGTACTTC.